What follows are 18 T cell receptor beta chains derived from one specimen sequenced in a study of T-cell memory formation after mild COVID-19. TCRdb itself ran the 5' RACE reads through MiXCR, one entry per CDR3 protein. The data contain some 40,000 distinct CDR3 sequences, over 5% of them singletons. Sequenced input: PBMCs or a T cell subset sorted from them (not recorded which). All receptors derive from an adult who had mild COVID-19 (a few samples of this study predate the infection). Cell type and time point are not known.

This clonotype has at least ten counts. This chain links TRBV7-8 with TRBJ2-1, with 8 bases matching TRBD2. The CDR3 contains 17 residues. Per germline, CDR1 SGHVS and CDR2 FQNEAQ. V shed 2 bases, J shed 7 bases, and the junction held 13 bases outside the gene matches. CDR3 in DNA: TGTGCCAGCAGCTTAATCAGATTAGCGGGATGGCGGAATGAGCAGTTCTTC. It codes for CASSLIRLAGWRNEQFF.

This chain connects TRBV14 to TRBJ2-3; 9 bases line up with TRBD2. Germline trimming cut 5 bases from V and 2 bases from J; bases unmatched to any gene: 11. Germline V gene lookup returns CDR1 SGHDN and CDR2 FVKESK. This CDR3 comprises 17 residues. The CDR3 loop is CASSRTLAGALTDTQYF. For the CDR3, the DNA is TGTGCCAGCAGCAGAACTTTAGCGGGGGCCCTCACAGATACGCAGTATTTT. The full variable domain, in which reference TRBV14 and TRBJ2-3 provide the parts outside the CDR3, is EAGVTQFPSHSVIEKGQTVTLRCDPISGHDNLYWYRRVMGKEIKFLLHFVKESKQDESGMPNNRFLAERTGGTYSTLKVQPAELEDSGVYFCASSRTLAGALTDTQYFGPGTRLTVL.

There are a few counts of this clonotype. The gene calls are TRBV12-3 or TRBV12-4 and TRBJ2-3, with 12 nucleotides matching TRBD1. The CDR3 runs 15 residues. V shed 6 bases and J 6 bases; nucleotides not matched to a gene: 7. CDR3: CASSKGGTGGDTQYF. In nucleotides, the CDR3 is TGTGCCAGCAGCAAGGGAGGGACAGGGGGCGATACGCAGTATTTT.

This clonotype appeared many times. V gene TRBV5-1 combines with J gene TRBJ1-2, with TRBD1 matching over 7 bases. This CDR3 spans 14 amino acids. In germline, CDR1 is SGHRS, CDR2 YFSETQ. Trimming cost V 0 bases and J 6 bases; bases outside gene matches: 5. The CDR3 is CASSLGQGFDGYTF. CDR3 sequence (DNA): TGCGCCAGCAGCTTGGGACAGGGATTCGATGGCTACACCTTC.

This clonotype was counted at least ten times. The CDR3 loop is CASSPTSGGIKYNEQFF. The CDR3 region has the DNA TGTGCCAGCAGCCCCACTAGCGGGGGGATAAAGTACAATGAGCAGTTCTTC. This chain connects TRBV4-2 to TRBJ2-1; TRBD2 matches 12 bases. Germline values: CDR1 LGHNA, CDR2 YNFKEQ. Trimming took 4 bases from V and 4 from J; bases not matched to a gene: 8. This CDR3 is built from 17 residues.

The gene calls are TRBV7-2 and TRBJ1-1; D is perhaps TRBD1 (5 bases). The germline V and J ends were trimmed by 5 bases and 0 bases, with 10 bases remaining between them. The germline V gene encodes CDR1 SGHTA and CDR2 FQGNSA. This CDR3 spans 14 amino acids. CDR3: CASSRGGMNTEAFF. In DNA, the CDR3 is TGTGCCAGCAGCCGCGGGGGGATGAACACTGAAGCTTTCTTT.

The chain combines TRBV7-2 with TRBJ2-7; a possible D gene is TRBD2 (6 bases). Trimming stripped 6 bases from V and 0 bases from J, with 18 bases between. CDR1 and CDR2 from the germline V gene are SGHTA and FQGNSA. This CDR3 is built from 16 residues. The CDR3 DNA reads as TGTGCCAGCAGTTATGGAGGGCGGGGAAGCTCCTACGAGCAGTACTTC. Translated: CASSYGGRGSSYEQYF.

Ten or more counts support this clonotype. V gene TRBV7-9 combines with J gene TRBJ1-5, with D possibly matching TRBD1 (5 bases). This CDR3 contains 14 residues. The germline V and J ends were trimmed by 5 bases and 6 bases, with 14 bases remaining between them. CDR1 and CDR2 (germline): SEHNR, FQNEAQ (reference sequence). For the CDR3, the DNA is TGTGCCAGCAGCACACGGGACGAGTTTCAGCCCCAGCATTTT. Translated: CASSTRDEFQPQHF.

In this sample, this clonotype turned up a few times. This chain uses TRBV19 with TRBJ1-5; D unclear. This CDR3 is built from 15 residues. Trimming removed 6 bases from V and 5 bases from J, with 17 bases in between. Germline values: CDR1 LNHDA, CDR2 SQIVND (reference sequence). The CDR3 coding sequence is TGTGCCAGTAGAGGGTTGTGGGGTGTCGATCAGCCCCAGCATTTT. Its protein product is CASRGLWGVDQPQHF.

The chain uses TRBV7-2 and TRBJ2-7; D remains ambiguous. Germline V gene data show CDR1 as SGHTA and CDR2 as FQGNSA. CDR3 length equals 15 residues. The V and J ends lost 2 bases and 2 bases respectively, with 13 bases between them. CDR3 amino acids: CASSLKFDGPYEQYF. CDR3 nucleotide sequence: TGTGCCAGCAGCTTAAAGTTTGACGGACCCTACGAGCAGTACTTC.

This clonotype showed up just a few times. V gene TRBV30 combines with J gene TRBJ1-1, with a tentative D call TRBD1 (5 bases). The V gene lost 3 bases and the J gene lost 5 bases, with 13 bases spanning the gap. CDR1 is GTSNPN, CDR2 SVGIG, per germline (reference sequence). The CDR3 is 13 amino acids. CDR3 sequence: CAWREGLLTEAFF. The CDR3 coding sequence is TGTGCCTGGAGGGAGGGGCTGTTGACTGAAGCTTTCTTT.

This clonotype was found a few times. The chain combines TRBV6-1 with TRBJ1-1; D gene uncertain. The V gene lost 6 bases and the J gene lost 4 bases, with 9 bases spanning the gap. The germline V gene encodes CDR1 MNHNS and CDR2 SASEGT. The CDR3 covers 12 residues. CDR3 DNA sequence: TGTGCCAGCAGGGCCCTGTCCACTGAAGCTTTCTTT. This encodes CASRALSTEAFF.

This clonotype has only a few counts. The chain recombines TRBV5-1 with TRBJ2-7, with 10 bases that match TRBD2. The V gene's germline CDR1 is SGHRS and CDR2 YFSETQ. The V segment lost 4 bases and the J segment 0 bases; nucleotides outside the gene matches: 4. This CDR3 region has 15 residues. CDR3 amino acids: CASSRTSGSSYEQYF. DNA of the CDR3: TGCGCCAGCAGCAGGACTAGCGGATCCTCCTACGAGCAGTACTTC.

This clonotype has just a few counts. The V call is TRBV20-1, the J call TRBJ1-1, with D tentatively TRBD1 (5 bases). CDR1 and CDR2 (germline): DFQATT, SNEGSKA (reference sequence). V lost 0 bases and J lost 4, with 18 bases in between. The CDR3 is 16 residues long. This CDR3 reads CSARDVLSHGGTEAFF. CDR3 in DNA: TGCAGTGCTAGAGATGTTCTCTCGCATGGGGGCACTGAAGCTTTCTTT.

This clonotype was seen a few times. The gene calls are TRBV11-2 and TRBJ1-4; D gene unclear. The CDR3 loop spans 15 amino acids. Trimming shortened V by 3 bases and J by 4 bases, and 12 bases separated the two germline ends. Germline V lookup: CDR1 SGHAT, CDR2 FQNNGV. This CDR3 reads CASSFRSLGNEKLFF. The CDR3 DNA is TGTGCCAGCAGCTTTCGGAGTTTGGGTAATGAAAAACTGTTTTTT. The variable domain in full, completed from reference TRBV11-2 and TRBJ1-4, reads EAGVAQSPRYKIIEKRQSVAFWCNPISGHATLYWYQQILGQGPKLLIQFQNNGVVDDSQLPKDRFSAERLKGVDSTLKIQPAKLEDSAVYLCASSFRSLGNEKLFFGSGTQLSVL.

This chain uses TRBV24-1 with TRBJ1-6, with no clear D. In germline, CDR1 is KGHDR, CDR2 SFDVKD. V lost 4 bases and J lost 9, with 9 bases in between. CDR3 length equals 13 residues. CDR3: CATSEGEGSPLHF. The CDR3 region has the DNA TGTGCCACCAGTGAAGGTGAAGGTTCACCCCTCCACTTT.

Within the sample, this clonotype is medium-sized (0.01 to 0.1%). The chain links TRBV20-1 to TRBJ2-3; D perhaps matches TRBD2 (6 bases). The V and J ends lost 0 bases and 2 bases respectively, with 18 bases between them. The germline CDR1 and CDR2 sequences are DFQATT and SNEGSKA (reference sequence). This CDR3 is built from 17 residues. This CDR3 is CSARDATRPPNTDTQYF. In nucleotides, the CDR3 is TGCAGTGCTAGAGATGCGACTAGGCCTCCCAACACAGATACGCAGTATTTT.

This chain uses TRBV28 with TRBJ2-1; TRBD1 aligns across 10 bases. Germline values: CDR1 MDHEN, CDR2 SYDVKM. The CDR3 length is 15 residues. Trimming took 2 bases from V and 6 from J; bases not matched to a gene: 4. Here the CDR3 reads CASSLPDRGGNEQFF. CDR3 in DNA: TGTGCCAGCAGTTTACCGGACAGGGGGGGCAATGAGCAGTTCTTC. Full variable domain (outside the CDR3, taken from reference TRBV28 and TRBJ2-1): DVKVTQSSRYLVKRTGEKVFLECVQDMDHENMFWYRQDPGLGLRLIYFSYDVKMKEKGDIPEGYSVSREKKERFSLILESASTNQTSMYLCASSLPDRGGNEQFFGPGTRLTVL.